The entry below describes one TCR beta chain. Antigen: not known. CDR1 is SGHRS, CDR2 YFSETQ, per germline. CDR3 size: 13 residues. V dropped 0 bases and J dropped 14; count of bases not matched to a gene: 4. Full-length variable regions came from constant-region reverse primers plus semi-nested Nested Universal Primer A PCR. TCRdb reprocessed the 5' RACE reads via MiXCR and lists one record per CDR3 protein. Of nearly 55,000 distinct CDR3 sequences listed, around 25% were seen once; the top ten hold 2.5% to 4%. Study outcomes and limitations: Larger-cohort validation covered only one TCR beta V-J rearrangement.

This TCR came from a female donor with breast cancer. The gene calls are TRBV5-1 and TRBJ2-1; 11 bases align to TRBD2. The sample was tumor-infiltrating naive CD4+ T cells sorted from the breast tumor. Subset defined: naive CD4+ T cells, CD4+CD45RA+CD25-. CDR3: CASSLVAGGQKFF. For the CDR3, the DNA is TGCGCCAGCAGCTTGGTAGCGGGGGGGCAAAAGTTCTTC. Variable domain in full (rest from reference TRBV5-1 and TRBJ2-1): KAGVTQTPRYLIKTRGQQVTLSCSPISGHRSVSWYQQTPGQGLQFLFEYFSETQRNKGNFPGRFSGRQFSNSRSEMNVSTLELGDSALYLCASSLVAGGQKFFGPGTRLTVL.